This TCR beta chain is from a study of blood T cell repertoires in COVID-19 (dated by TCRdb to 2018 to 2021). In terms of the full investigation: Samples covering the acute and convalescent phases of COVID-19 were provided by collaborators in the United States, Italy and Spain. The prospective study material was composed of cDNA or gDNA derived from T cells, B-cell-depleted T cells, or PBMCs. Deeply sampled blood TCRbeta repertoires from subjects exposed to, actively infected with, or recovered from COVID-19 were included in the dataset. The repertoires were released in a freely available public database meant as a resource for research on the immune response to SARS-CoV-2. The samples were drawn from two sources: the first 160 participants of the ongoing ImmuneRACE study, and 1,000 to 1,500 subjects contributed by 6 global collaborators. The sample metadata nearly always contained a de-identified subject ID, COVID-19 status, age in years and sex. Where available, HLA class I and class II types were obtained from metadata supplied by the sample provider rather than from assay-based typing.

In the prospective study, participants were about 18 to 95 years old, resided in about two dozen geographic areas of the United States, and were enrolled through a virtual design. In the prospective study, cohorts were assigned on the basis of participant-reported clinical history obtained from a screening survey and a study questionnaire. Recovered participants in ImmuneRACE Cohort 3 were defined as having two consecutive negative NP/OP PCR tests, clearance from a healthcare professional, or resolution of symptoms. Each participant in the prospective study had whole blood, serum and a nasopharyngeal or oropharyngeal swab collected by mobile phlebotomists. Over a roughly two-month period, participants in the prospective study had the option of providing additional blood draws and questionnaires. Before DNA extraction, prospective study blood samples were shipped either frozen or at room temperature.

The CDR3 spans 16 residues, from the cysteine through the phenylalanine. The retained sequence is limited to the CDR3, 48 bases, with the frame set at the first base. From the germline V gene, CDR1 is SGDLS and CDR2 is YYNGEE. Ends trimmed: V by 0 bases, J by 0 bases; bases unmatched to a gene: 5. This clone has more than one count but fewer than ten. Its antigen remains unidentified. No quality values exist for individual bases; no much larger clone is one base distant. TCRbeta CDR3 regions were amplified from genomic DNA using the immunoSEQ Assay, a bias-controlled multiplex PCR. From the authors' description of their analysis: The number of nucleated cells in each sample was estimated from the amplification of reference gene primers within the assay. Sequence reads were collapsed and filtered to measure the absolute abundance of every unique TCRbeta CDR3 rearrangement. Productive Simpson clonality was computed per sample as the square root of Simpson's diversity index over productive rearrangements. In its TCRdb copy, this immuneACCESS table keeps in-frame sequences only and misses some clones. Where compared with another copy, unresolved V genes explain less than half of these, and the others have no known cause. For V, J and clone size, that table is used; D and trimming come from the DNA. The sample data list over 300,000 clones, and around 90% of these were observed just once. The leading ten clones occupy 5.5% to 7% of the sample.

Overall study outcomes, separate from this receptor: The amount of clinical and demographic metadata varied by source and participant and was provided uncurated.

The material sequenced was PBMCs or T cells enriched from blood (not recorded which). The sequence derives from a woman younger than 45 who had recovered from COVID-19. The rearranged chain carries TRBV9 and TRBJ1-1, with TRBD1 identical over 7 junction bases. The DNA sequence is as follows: TGTGCCAGCAGCGTAGACCCCCAGGGGGTGAACACTGAAGCTTTCTTT. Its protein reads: CASSVDPQGVNTEAFF.